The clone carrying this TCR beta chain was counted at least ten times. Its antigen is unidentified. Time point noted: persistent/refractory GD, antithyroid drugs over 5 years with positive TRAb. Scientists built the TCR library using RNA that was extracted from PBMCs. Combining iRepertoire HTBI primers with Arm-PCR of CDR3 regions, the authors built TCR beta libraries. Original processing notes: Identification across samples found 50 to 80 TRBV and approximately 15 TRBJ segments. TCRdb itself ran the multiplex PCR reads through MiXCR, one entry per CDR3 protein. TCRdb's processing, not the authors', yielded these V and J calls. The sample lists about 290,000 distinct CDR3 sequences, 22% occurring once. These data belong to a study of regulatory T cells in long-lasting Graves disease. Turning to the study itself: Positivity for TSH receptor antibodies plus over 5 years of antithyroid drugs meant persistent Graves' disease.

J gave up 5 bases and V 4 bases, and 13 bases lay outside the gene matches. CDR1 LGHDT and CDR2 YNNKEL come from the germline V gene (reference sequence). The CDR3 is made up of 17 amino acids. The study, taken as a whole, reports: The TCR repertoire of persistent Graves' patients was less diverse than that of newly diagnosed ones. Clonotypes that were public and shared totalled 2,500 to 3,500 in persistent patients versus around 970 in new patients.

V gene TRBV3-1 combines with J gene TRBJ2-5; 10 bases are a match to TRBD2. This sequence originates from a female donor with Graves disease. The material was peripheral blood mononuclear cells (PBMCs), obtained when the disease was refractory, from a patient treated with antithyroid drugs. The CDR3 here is CASSRQTAGGKYETQYF. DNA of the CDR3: TGTGCCAGCAGCCGCCAGACAGCGGGAGGGAAGTATGAGACCCAGTACTTC.